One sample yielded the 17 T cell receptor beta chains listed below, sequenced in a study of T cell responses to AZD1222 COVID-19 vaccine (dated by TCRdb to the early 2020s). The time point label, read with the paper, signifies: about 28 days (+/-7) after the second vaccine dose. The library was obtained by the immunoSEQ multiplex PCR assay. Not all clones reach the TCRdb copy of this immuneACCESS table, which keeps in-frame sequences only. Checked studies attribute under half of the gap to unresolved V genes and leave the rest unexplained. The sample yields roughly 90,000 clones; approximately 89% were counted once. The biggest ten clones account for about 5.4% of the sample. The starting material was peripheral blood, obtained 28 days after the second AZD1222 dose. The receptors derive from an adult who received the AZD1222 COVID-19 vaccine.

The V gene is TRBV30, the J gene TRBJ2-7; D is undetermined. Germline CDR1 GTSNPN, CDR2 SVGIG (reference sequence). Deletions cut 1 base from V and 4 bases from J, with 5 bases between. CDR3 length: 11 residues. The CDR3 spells CAWSDRYEQYF. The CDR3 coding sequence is TGTGCCTGGAGTGACAGATACGAGCAGTACTTC.

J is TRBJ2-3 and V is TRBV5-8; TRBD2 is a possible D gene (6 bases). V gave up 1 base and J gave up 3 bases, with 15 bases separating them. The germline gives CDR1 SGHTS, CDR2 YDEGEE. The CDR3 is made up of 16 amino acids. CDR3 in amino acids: CASSLKPGLRTDTQYF. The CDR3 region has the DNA TGTGCCAGCAGCTTGAAACCGGGACTCCGAACAGATACGCAGTATTTT.

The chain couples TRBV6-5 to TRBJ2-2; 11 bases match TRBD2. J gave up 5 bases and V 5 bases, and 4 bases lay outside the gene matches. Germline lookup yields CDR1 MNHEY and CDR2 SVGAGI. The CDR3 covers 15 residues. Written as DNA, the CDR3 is TGTGCCAGCAGTCCTCCTAGCGGGGGGACCGGGGAGCTGTTTTTT. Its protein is CASSPPSGGTGELFF.

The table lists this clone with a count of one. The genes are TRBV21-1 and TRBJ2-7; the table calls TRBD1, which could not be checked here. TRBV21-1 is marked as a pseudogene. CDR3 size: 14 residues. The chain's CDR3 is CASSLRDRGHEQYV. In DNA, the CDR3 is TGTGCCAGCAGCCTCCGGGACAGGGGGCACGAGCAGTACGTC.

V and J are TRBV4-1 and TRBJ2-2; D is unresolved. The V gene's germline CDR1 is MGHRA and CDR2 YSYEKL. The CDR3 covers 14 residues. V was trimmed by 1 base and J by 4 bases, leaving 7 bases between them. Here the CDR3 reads CASSQGIGTGELFF. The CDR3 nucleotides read TGCGCCAGCAGCCAAGGAATAGGCACCGGGGAGCTGTTTTTT.

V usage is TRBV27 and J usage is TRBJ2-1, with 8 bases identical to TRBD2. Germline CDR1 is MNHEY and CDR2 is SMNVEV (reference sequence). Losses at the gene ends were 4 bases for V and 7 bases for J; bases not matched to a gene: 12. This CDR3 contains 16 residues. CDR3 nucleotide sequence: TGTGCCAGCAGTTCCCCGCTAACGGGGGGGGTTAATGAGCAGTTCTTC. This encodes CASSSPLTGGVNEQFF.

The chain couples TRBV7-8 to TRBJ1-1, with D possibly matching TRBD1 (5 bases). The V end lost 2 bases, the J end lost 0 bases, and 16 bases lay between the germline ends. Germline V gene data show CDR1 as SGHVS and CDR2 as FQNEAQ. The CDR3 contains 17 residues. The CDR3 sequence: CASSLNGADFMNTEAFF. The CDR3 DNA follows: TGTGCCAGCAGCTTAAACGGGGCAGACTTCATGAACACTGAAGCTTTCTTT.

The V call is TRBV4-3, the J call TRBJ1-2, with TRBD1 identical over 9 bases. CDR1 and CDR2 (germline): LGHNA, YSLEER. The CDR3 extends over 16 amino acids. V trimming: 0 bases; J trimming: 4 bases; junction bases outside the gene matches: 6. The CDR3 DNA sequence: TGCGCCAGCAGCCAAGATATACAGGGGGCCCCCTATGGCTACACCTTC. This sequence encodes CASSQDIQGAPYGYTF.

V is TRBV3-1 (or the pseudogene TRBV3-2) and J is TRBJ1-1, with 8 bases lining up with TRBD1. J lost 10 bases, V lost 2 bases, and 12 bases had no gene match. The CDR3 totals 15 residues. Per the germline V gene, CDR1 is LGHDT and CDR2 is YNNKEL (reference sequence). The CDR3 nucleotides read TGTGCCAGCAGCCAACTTTTGGACAGGGTGGTTGGAGCTTTCTTT. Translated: CASSQLLDRVVGAFF.

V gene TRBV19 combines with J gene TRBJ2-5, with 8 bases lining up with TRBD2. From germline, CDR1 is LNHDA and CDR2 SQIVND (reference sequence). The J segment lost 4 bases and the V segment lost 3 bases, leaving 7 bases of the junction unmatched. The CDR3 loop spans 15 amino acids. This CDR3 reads CASSIFGGGSETQYF. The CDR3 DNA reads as TGTGCCAGTAGTATTTTCGGGGGGGGGTCAGAGACCCAGTACTTC. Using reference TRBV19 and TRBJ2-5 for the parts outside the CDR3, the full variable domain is DGGITQSPKYLFRKEGQNVTLSCEQNLNHDAMYWYRQDPGQGLRLIYYSQIVNDFQKGDIAEGYSVSREKKESFPLTVTSAQKNPTAFYLCASSIFGGGSETQYFGPGTRLLVL.

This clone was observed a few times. The CDR3 here is CASSALSGELFF. The CDR3 DNA reads as TGTGCCAGCAGCGCTCTATCCGGGGAGCTGTTTTTT. The genes are TRBV9 and TRBJ2-2; the D is unclear. The CDR3 is made up of 12 amino acids. Germline assignment: CDR1 SGDLS and CDR2 YYNGEE. The ends were cut back, 3 bases at V and 6 bases at J, with 6 bases in the middle.

CDR3 loop: CASSPSPSNEKLFF. CDR3 coding DNA: TGTGCCAGCTCACCGTCCCCGTCTAATGAAAAACTGTTTTTT. The genes are TRBV18 and TRBJ1-4; no clear D. The germline CDR1 and CDR2 sequences are KGHSH and LQKENI. The CDR3 has 14 residues. Trimming stripped 3 bases from V and 3 bases from J, with 8 bases between.

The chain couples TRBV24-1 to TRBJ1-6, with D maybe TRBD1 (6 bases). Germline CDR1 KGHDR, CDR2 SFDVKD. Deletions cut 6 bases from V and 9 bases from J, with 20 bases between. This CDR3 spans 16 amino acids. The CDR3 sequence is CATSPWGGRLFSPLHF. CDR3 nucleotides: TGTGCCACCAGTCCCTGGGGGGGGCGGTTATTTTCACCCCTCCACTTT.

CDR3 amino acids: CASSAGGPSYNEQFF. The CDR3 bases are TGTGCCAGCTCCGCGGGGGGGCCCTCCTACAATGAGCAGTTCTTC. The V and J genes are TRBV18 and TRBJ2-1; 9 nucleotides match TRBD2. The CDR3 totals 15 residues. Trimming removed 6 bases from V and 0 bases from J; junction bases left unmatched: 3. The germline V gene encodes CDR1 KGHSH and CDR2 LQKENI. The full variable domain, its missing parts supplied by reference TRBV18 and TRBJ2-1, is NAGVMQNPRHLVRRRGQEARLRCSPMKGHSHVYWYRQLPEEGLKFMVYLQKENIIDESGMPKERFSAEFPKEGPSILRIQQVVRGDSAAYFCASSAGGPSYNEQFFGPGTRLTVL.

This CDR3 is CASSGTGPNEQFF. The DNA of the CDR3 is TGCGCCAGCAGCGGGACAGGGCCAAATGAGCAGTTCTTC. This chain uses TRBV5-1 with TRBJ2-1; TRBD1 agrees at 9 bases. In germline, CDR1 is SGHRS, CDR2 YFSETQ. V was clipped by 4 bases and J by 7 bases; unmatched bases: 3. The CDR3 length is 13 residues. Drawing the rest from reference TRBV5-1 and TRBJ2-1, the complete variable domain is KAGVTQTPRYLIKTRGQQVTLSCSPISGHRSVSWYQQTPGQGLQFLFEYFSETQRNKGNFPGRFSGRQFSNSRSEMNVSTLELGDSALYLCASSGTGPNEQFFGPGTRLTVL.

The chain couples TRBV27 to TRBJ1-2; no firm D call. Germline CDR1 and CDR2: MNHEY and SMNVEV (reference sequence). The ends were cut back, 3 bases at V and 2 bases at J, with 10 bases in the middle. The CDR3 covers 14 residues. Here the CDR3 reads CASSFFGSNYGYTF. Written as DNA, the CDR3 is TGTGCCAGCAGTTTTTTTGGCAGCAACTATGGCTACACCTTC.

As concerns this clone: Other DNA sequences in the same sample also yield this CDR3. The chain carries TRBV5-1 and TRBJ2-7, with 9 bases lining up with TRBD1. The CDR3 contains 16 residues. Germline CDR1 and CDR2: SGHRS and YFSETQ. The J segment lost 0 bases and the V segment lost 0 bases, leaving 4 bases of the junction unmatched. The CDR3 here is CASSLEGQGVSYEQYF. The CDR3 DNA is TGCGCCAGCAGCTTGGAGGGACAGGGAGTCTCCTACGAGCAGTACTTC.